One TCR beta chain is described in this entry. This entry belongs to a study of blood T cell repertoires in COVID-19. About the research overall: The United States, Italy and Spain were the sources of the acute and convalescent COVID-19 samples.

TCRdb keeps only in-frame clones here, not all; method: immunoSEQ multiplex PCR. The sample lists 40,000 to 55,000 clones, about 88% occurring once. The receptor comes from a man aged 50 or older with active COVID-19. Sequencing used peripheral blood.

The CDR3 loop is CASSVTGPPLSDTQYF. The DNA of the CDR3 is TGTGCCAGCAGCGTTACAGGGCCCCCTCTATCGGATACGCAGTATTTT. The chain links TRBV9 to TRBJ2-3; weak D call: TRBD1 (6 bases). The germline V gene has CDR1 SGDLS and CDR2 YYNGEE. The CDR3 is 16 residues long. V was clipped by 2 bases and J by 6 bases, with 19 bases between them.